Here is one TCR beta chain with its context. Trimming cost V 7 bases and J 7 bases; bases outside gene matches: 9. The CDR3 loop spans 15 amino acids. Germline V gives CDR1 LGHNT, CDR2 FRNRAP. The data belong to a study of blood T cell repertoires in COVID-19. Across the study: Acute and convalescent COVID-19 samples came from the United States, Italy and Spain. Sample material is recorded as cDNA or gDNA derived from T cells, B-cell-depleted T cells, or PBMCs.

Original analysis: Estimates of nucleated cell counts were drawn from the amplification of reference gene primers. The table came from immunoSEQ multiplex PCR; TCRdb's copy has only in-frame clones and leaves some out. V, J and clone size reflect that table, while D and trimming were determined from the DNA. Of tens of thousands of clones listed, 70% to 90% are singletons. The sample comprised peripheral blood. The chain links TRBV12-5 to TRBJ2-2; 10 positions agree with TRBD1. This clonotype was obtained from a man between 60 and 75 years old with acute or convalescent COVID-19. The CDR3 bases are TGTGCTAGTGTACTGGACAGGGGGTTTGGCGGGGAGCTGTTTTTT. The encoded protein is CASVLDRGFGGELFF.